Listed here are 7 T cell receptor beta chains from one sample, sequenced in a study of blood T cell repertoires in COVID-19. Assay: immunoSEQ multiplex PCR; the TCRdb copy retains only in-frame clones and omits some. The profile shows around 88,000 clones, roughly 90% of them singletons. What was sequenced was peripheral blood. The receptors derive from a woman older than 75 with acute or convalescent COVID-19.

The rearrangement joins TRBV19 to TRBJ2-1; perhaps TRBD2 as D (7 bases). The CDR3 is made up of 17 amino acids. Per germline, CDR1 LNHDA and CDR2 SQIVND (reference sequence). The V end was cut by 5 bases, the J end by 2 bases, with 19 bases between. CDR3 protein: CASSSPPGGGPYNEQFF. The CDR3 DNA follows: TGTGCCAGTAGTTCACCCCCTGGCGGGGGCCCCTACAATGAGCAGTTCTTC.

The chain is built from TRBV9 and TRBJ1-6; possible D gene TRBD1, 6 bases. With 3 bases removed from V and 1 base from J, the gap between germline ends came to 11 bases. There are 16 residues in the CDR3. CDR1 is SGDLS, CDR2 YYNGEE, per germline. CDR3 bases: TGTGCCAGCAGCGAGAGGGGGGGTTCCTATAATTCACCCCTCCACTTT. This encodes CASSERGGSYNSPLHF.

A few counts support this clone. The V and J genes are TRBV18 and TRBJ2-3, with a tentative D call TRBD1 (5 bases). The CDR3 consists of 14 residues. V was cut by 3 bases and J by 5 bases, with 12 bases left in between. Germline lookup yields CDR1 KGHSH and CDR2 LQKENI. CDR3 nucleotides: TGTGCCAGCTCACCGGACACGTTTAGAGATACGCAGTATTTT. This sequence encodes CASSPDTFRDTQYF.

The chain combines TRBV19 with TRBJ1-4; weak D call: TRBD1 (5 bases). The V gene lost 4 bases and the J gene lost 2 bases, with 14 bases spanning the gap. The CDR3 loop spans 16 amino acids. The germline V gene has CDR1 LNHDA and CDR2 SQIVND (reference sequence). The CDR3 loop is CASSTRRGETNEKLFF. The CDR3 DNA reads TGTGCCAGTAGTACCCGACGGGGGGAGACTAATGAAAAACTGTTTTTT.

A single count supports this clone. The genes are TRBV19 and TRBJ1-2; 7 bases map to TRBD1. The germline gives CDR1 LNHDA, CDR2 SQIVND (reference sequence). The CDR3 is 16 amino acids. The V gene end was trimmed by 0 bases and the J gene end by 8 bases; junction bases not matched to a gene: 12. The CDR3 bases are TGTGCCAGTAGTATAGATACCCCCTGGGACAGTAACGGCTACACCTTC. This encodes CASSIDTPWDSNGYTF.

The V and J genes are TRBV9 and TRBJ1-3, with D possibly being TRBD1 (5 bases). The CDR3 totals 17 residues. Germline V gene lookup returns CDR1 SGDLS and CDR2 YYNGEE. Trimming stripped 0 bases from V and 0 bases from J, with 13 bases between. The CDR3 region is CASSVVSTASSGNTIYF. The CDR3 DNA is TGTGCCAGCAGCGTAGTTTCGACAGCGAGCTCTGGAAACACCATATATTTT.

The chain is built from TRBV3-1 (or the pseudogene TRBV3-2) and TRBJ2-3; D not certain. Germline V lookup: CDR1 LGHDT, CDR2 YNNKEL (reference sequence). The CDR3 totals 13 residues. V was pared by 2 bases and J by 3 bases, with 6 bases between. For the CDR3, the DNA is TGTGCCAGCAGCCAAAAGCTTACAGATACGCAGTATTTT. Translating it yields CASSQKLTDTQYF.